The 32 T cell receptor beta chains in this list originate from one sample, sequenced in a study of T cell responses to AZD1222 COVID-19 vaccine (dated by TCRdb to about 2021). Reading the label with the study, this specimen's time point is: about 28 days (+/-7) after the second vaccine dose. The library was produced with the immunoSEQ multiplex PCR assay. What TCRdb holds here is the immuneACCESS table cut down to in-frame rearrangements. Part of the clones is not present; checked against another copy, under half of the missing clones reflect an unresolved V gene, and the others are unexplained. A total of some 120,000 clones appear in this sample, around 92% of them only once. The leading ten clones occupy about 8% of the sample. The material sequenced was peripheral blood, taken 28 days after the second AZD1222 dose. The receptors come from an adult who received the AZD1222 COVID-19 vaccine.

This chain uses TRBV3-1 (or the pseudogene TRBV3-2) with TRBJ1-4; 8 positions agree with TRBD1. V shed 0 bases and J 5 bases; nucleotides not matched to a gene: 5. The CDR3 is 16 residues long. Germline values: CDR1 LGHDT, CDR2 YNNKEL (reference sequence). CDR3 coding DNA: TGTGCCAGCAGCCAAGAACAGGGGGTGGTAAATGAAAAACTGTTTTTT. Translation: CASSQEQGVVNEKLFF.

The chain couples TRBV4-2 to TRBJ1-1, with unresolved D. The CDR3 sequence is 17 residues long. Germline V gene sequence: CDR1 LGHNA, CDR2 YNFKEQ. Deletions cut 1 base from V and 4 bases from J, with 19 bases between. Written as DNA, the CDR3 is TGTGCCAGCAGCCAAGTCGGCCTTCCCCTTCATCTCACTGAAGCTTTCTTT. Translation gives CASSQVGLPLHLTEAFF.

The rearrangement uses TRBV6-1 and TRBJ2-7, with 8 bases aligning to TRBD1. Germline V gene sequence: CDR1 MNHNS, CDR2 SASEGT. The CDR3 contains 15 residues. The ends lost 1 base at V and 2 bases at J; junction bases unmatched: 4. The DNA of the CDR3 is TGTGCCAGCAGTGAAGGGACAGGGTGGACCTACGAGCAGTACTTC. This codes for CASSEGTGWTYEQYF.

The V call is TRBV18, the J call TRBJ1-2, with a possible D match to TRBD1 (5 bases). The CDR3 spans 15 residues. The germline V and J ends were trimmed by 2 bases and 0 bases, with 10 bases remaining between them. Germline V gene sequence: CDR1 KGHSH, CDR2 LQKENI. CDR3 coding DNA: TGTGCCAGCTCACCAGTGGCGGGGGCTAACTATGGCTACACCTTC. This sequence encodes CASSPVAGANYGYTF.

Comments on this clone: The junction departs from the called germline gene at one end, perhaps through a read error. This sequence joins TRBV15 and TRBJ1-4, with D tentatively TRBD1 (6 bases). Germline CDR1 and CDR2: LNHNV and YYDKDF (reference sequence). This CDR3 region has 14 residues. In DNA, the CDR3 is TGTGCCACCAGCAAGTTCGGGACACTTGAAGAACTGTTTTTT. It codes for CATSKFGTLEELFF.

J is TRBJ2-1 and V is TRBV18; the match to TRBD2 covers 13 bases. The germline gives CDR1 KGHSH, CDR2 LQKENI. V dropped 4 bases and J dropped 2; count of bases not matched to a gene: 2. The CDR3 loop spans 16 amino acids. The CDR3 bases are TGTGCCAGCTCACTGGGACTAGCGGGGCCCTACAATGAGCAGTTCTTC. Translation gives CASSLGLAGPYNEQFF.

The chain uses TRBV27 and TRBJ2-1; TRBD2 agrees at 14 bases. Germline CDR1 and CDR2: MNHEY and SMNVEV (reference sequence). Trimming took 5 bases from V and 8 from J; bases not matched to a gene: 11. The length of the CDR3 is 17 residues. This CDR3 is CASSNAGTSGREDEQFF. The DNA for the CDR3 is TGTGCCAGCAGTAACGCCGGGACTAGCGGGAGAGAGGATGAGCAGTTCTTC.

The genes are TRBV5-6 and TRBJ1-2; D might be TRBD1 (5 bases). Trimming removed 5 bases from V and 6 bases from J, with 17 bases in between. The germline V gene encodes CDR1 SGHDT and CDR2 YYEEEE. This CDR3 comprises 14 residues. CDR3 nucleotides: TGTGCCAGCAGTCTATACGGGGGGTTTGATGGCTACACCTTC. This codes for CASSLYGGFDGYTF.

The V call is TRBV13, the J call TRBJ2-2; no clear D. V shed 8 bases and J shed 12 bases, with 10 bases lying between them. Germline CDR1 is PRHDT and CDR2 is FYEKMQ (reference sequence). The CDR3 has 10 residues. The CDR3 is CASPCRKLFF. CDR3 bases: TGTGCCAGCCCATGTCGGAAGCTGTTTTTT.

The CDR3 DNA reads as TGTGCCAGTAGTATAGTGCTCGGCAATCAGCCCCAGCATTTT. Protein sequence: CASSIVLGNQPQHF. The chain employs TRBV19 and TRBJ1-5; D gene ambiguous. The CDR3 consists of 14 residues. V lost 1 base, J lost 2 bases, and 6 bases lay in between. Germline CDR1 is LNHDA and CDR2 is SQIVND (reference sequence). Full variable domain (missing parts from reference TRBV19 and TRBJ1-5): DGGITQSPKYLFRKEGQNVTLSCEQNLNHDAMYWYRQDPGQGLRLIYYSQIVNDFQKGDIAEGYSVSREKKESFPLTVTSAQKNPTAFYLCASSIVLGNQPQHFGDGTRLSIL.

The rearrangement joins TRBV18 to TRBJ1-2, with TRBD1 matching over 10 bases. From germline, CDR1 is KGHSH and CDR2 LQKENI. The CDR3 totals 17 residues. V was clipped by 4 bases and J by 4 bases; unmatched bases: 12. In DNA form, the CDR3 reads TGTGCCAGCTCACAAACCGGGACAGGGGCGTTTCCCTATGGCTACACCTTC. It yields the protein CASSQTGTGAFPYGYTF.

V and J are TRBV7-8 and TRBJ2-3, with 7 bases aligning to TRBD1. The germline gives CDR1 SGHVS, CDR2 FQNEAQ. With V trimmed by 5 bases and J by 5 bases, 4 bases remained unmatched. CDR3 length: 13 residues. CDR3 sequence: CASSLGGQDTQYF. The CDR3 nucleotides read TGTGCCAGCAGCCTAGGGGGCCAAGATACGCAGTATTTT.

CDR3 coding DNA: TGTGCCAGCAGCCCCCGGTTAACGGGAAGGGACGAGCAGTACTTC. Translated, it gives CASSPRLTGRDEQYF. This chain connects TRBV4-2 to TRBJ2-7, with a possible D match to TRBD2 (5 bases). V dropped 4 bases and J dropped 5 bases, with 18 bases sitting between them. The CDR3 is 15 residues long. Germline CDR1 reads LGHNA; CDR2 reads YNFKEQ.

J is TRBJ2-1 and V is TRBV7-2; unclear D gene. From germline, CDR1 is SGHTA and CDR2 FQGNSA. The ends were cut back, 1 base at V and 0 bases at J, with 7 bases in the middle. This CDR3 is built from 15 residues. The CDR3 loop reads CASSLVWVSYNEQFF. Written as DNA, the CDR3 is TGTGCCAGCAGCTTAGTATGGGTCTCCTACAATGAGCAGTTCTTC.

The chain recombines TRBV6-5 with TRBJ1-6, with D possibly matching TRBD1 (5 bases). Germline V gives CDR1 MNHEY, CDR2 SVGAGI. This CDR3 contains 14 residues. Trimming shortened V by 6 bases and J by 4 bases, and 10 bases separated the two germline ends. CDR3 DNA: TGTGCCAGCAGAGAGGGACGGTATAATTCACCCCTCCACTTT. It translates to CASREGRYNSPLHF.

The chain uses TRBV2 and TRBJ2-7; D unclear. The CDR3 has 11 residues. The germline V gene has CDR1 SNHLY and CDR2 FYNNEI. Trimming took off 7 bases at V and 4 bases at J, with 8 bases between the two ends. The CDR3 sequence: CASIRFYEQYF. For the CDR3, the DNA is TGTGCCAGCATCCGGTTTTACGAGCAGTACTTC.

Comments on this clone: One junction end disagrees with the germline gene, perhaps due to a read error. This rearrangement joins TRBV3-1 (or the pseudogene TRBV3-2) to TRBJ2-3; 9 bases map to TRBD2. CDR1 and CDR2 (germline): LGHDT, YNNKEL (reference sequence). The CDR3 has 16 residues. The CDR3 protein is CASSPLAGRPTHTQYF. For the CDR3, the DNA is TGTGCCAGCAGCCCTCTAGCGGGGCGCCCCACACATACGCAGTATTTT.

The chain carries TRBV28 and TRBJ1-1; the D is unclear. CDR3 length: 12 amino acids. Germline CDR1 and CDR2: MDHEN and SYDVKM. V was pared by 6 bases and J by 12 bases, with 17 bases between. The CDR3 sequence is CASSQPPIGSFF. In DNA, the CDR3 is TGTGCCAGCAGCCAACCTCCTATCGGGTCTTTCTTT.

This chain links TRBV2 with TRBJ2-6; the match to TRBD1 covers 8 bases. CDR3 length: 14 amino acids. Germline V gene data show CDR1 as SNHLY and CDR2 as FYNNEI. Trimming removed 6 bases from V and 3 bases from J; junction bases left unmatched: 1. The CDR3 spells CASRTGVGANVLTF. In DNA, the CDR3 is TGTGCCAGCAGGACAGGGGTTGGGGCCAACGTCCTGACTTTC.

The chain has TRBV5-1 and TRBJ2-7; the D gene is possibly TRBD1 (5 bases). The germline gives CDR1 SGHRS, CDR2 YFSETQ. Deletions cut 4 bases from V and 3 bases from J, with 14 bases between. CDR3 length: 14 amino acids. The CDR3 DNA reads TGCGCCAGCAGCCGTACCCTTGACAGCTACGAGCAGTACTTC. It codes for CASSRTLDSYEQYF.

This rearrangement joins TRBV24-1 to TRBJ2-7, with TRBD1 matching over 9 bases. Germline V CDR1 and CDR2: KGHDR, SFDVKD. The length of the CDR3 is 16 residues. The trim removed 6 bases at V and 4 bases at J, leaving 12 bases unmatched. CDR3 DNA: TGTGCCACCAGTCCTAATACAGGGGGCGGGATGTACGAGCAGTACTTC. This translates into CATSPNTGGGMYEQYF.

This clone was seen only once. V gene TRBV11-2 combines with J gene TRBJ2-7, with unresolved D. CDR1 is SGHAT, CDR2 FQNNGV, per germline. V lost 2 bases and J lost 3, with 14 bases in between. This CDR3 is 15 amino acids long. The CDR3 spells CASSLSSEPNYEQYF. The CDR3, as DNA: TGTGCCAGCAGCTTATCCTCGGAACCTAACTACGAGCAGTACTTC.

This clone was observed a few times. The chain has TRBV10-3 and TRBJ2-7; 10 nucleotides align to TRBD2. Germline assignment: CDR1 ENHRY and CDR2 SYGVKD. The CDR3 has 15 amino acids. The V segment lost 2 bases and the J segment 5 bases; nucleotides outside the gene matches: 6. The CDR3 region has the DNA TGTGCCATCAGTGAGCCGGGACTAGCGATGAACGAGCAGTACTTC. It codes for CAISEPGLAMNEQYF.

This chain joins TRBV7-2 and TRBJ1-2; 7 bases match TRBD1. CDR3 length: 14 amino acids. J lost 8 bases, V lost 2 bases, and 8 bases had no gene match. CDR1 is SGHTA, CDR2 FQGNSA, per germline. The CDR3 sequence is CASSLQEGGFGYTF. CDR3 DNA: TGTGCCAGCAGCTTACAGGAAGGGGGCTTCGGCTACACCTTC.

The V gene is TRBV5-1, the J gene TRBJ1-2; 8 nucleotides line up with TRBD1. With 3 bases clipped from V and 4 bases from J, the junction kept 11 bases outside the gene matches. In germline, CDR1 is SGHRS, CDR2 YFSETQ. This CDR3 region has 16 residues. In DNA, the CDR3 is TGCGCCAGCAGCTCGACGCGGGACAGGAACAGCTATGGCTACACCTTC. The encoded protein is CASSSTRDRNSYGYTF.

This rearrangement joins TRBV28 to TRBJ2-7, with D unresolved. V shed 8 bases and J shed 4 bases, with 6 bases lying between them. Germline-derived CDR1 and CDR2 are MDHEN and SYDVKM. This CDR3 comprises 10 residues. CDR3 in DNA: TGTGCCAGCGGACGGTACGAGCAGTACTTC. Translation: CASGRYEQYF. The variable domain in full, with the rest retrieved from reference TRBV28 and TRBJ2-7, is DVKVTQSSRYLVKRTGEKVFLECVQDMDHENMFWYRQDPGLGLRLIYFSYDVKMKEKGDIPEGYSVSREKKERFSLILESASTNQTSMYLCASGRYEQYFGPGTRLTVT.

This rearrangement joins TRBV19 to TRBJ1-2, with TRBD1 matching 7 bases. The CDR3 sequence is 15 residues long. J gave up 4 bases and V 5 bases, and 10 bases lay outside the gene matches. CDR1 is LNHDA and CDR2 is SQIVND in the germline V gene (reference sequence). This CDR3 is CASSPIDRELYGYTF. CDR3 in DNA: TGTGCCAGTAGTCCCATTGACAGGGAACTCTATGGCTACACCTTC. The full variable domain, its missing parts supplied by reference TRBV19 and TRBJ1-2, is DGGITQSPKYLFRKEGQNVTLSCEQNLNHDAMYWYRQDPGQGLRLIYYSQIVNDFQKGDIAEGYSVSREKKESFPLTVTSAQKNPTAFYLCASSPIDRELYGYTFGSGTRLTVV.

The V and J genes are TRBV5-1 and TRBJ1-3; TRBD1 is a possible D gene (5 bases). CDR3 length: 15 amino acids. The germline V gene has CDR1 SGHRS and CDR2 YFSETQ. Trimming left V 5 bases short and J 4 bases short, with 16 bases between. This chain's CDR3 is CASRAPGLSGNTIYF. The CDR3 DNA reads as TGCGCCAGCAGAGCCCCAGGGCTTTCGGGAAACACCATATATTTT.

This chain uses TRBV27 with TRBJ1-5, with a tentative D call TRBD1 (5 bases). The CDR3 is made up of 14 amino acids. Germline V CDR1 and CDR2: MNHEY, SMNVEV (reference sequence). Trimming pared 3 bases from V and 7 bases from J, leaving 13 bases between. CDR3: CASSLLGVGQPQHF. CDR3 in DNA: TGTGCCAGCAGTTTGTTGGGGGTAGGGCAGCCCCAGCATTTT.

The rearrangement joins TRBV4-2 to TRBJ1-4; TRBD1 aligns across 7 bases. The germline gives CDR1 LGHNA, CDR2 YNFKEQ. This CDR3 is 18 amino acids long. J lost 3 bases, V lost 0 bases, and 10 bases had no gene match. The CDR3 DNA reads TGTGCCAGCAGCCAAGATTCAGGACAGGCGCTGGCTAATGAAAAACTGTTTTTT. This translates into CASSQDSGQALANEKLFF.

J is TRBJ2-5 and V is TRBV4-2; 10 positions agree with TRBD2. The CDR3 extends over 16 amino acids. J gave up 5 bases and V 4 bases, and 10 bases lay outside the gene matches. CDR1 and CDR2 from the germline V gene are LGHNA and YNFKEQ. The CDR3 nucleotides are TGTGCCAGCAGCCCTAAAGCGGGGGGGCTTTGGGAGACCCAGTACTTC. Its translation is CASSPKAGGLWETQYF.

The chain links TRBV24-1 to TRBJ1-2, with TRBD1 identical over 11 bases. Per germline, CDR1 KGHDR and CDR2 SFDVKD. V shed 6 bases and J 8 bases; nucleotides not matched to a gene: 7. This CDR3 is 14 amino acids long. The DNA for the CDR3 is TGTGCCACCAGTCGCGGACAGGGGGCGCAAGGCTACACCTTC. Residues: CATSRGQGAQGYTF.